This T cell receptor (beta chain) is from a study of T-cell reconstitution after alpha-beta-depleted transplantation in children (TCRdb year 2016). At the level of the whole study: T-cell immune reconstitution after TCRalphabeta/CD19-depleted allogeneic hematopoietic cell transplantation in children was quantitatively tracked in the study by means of TCR repertoire profiling. The research as a whole found: Apparently early alphabetaT-cell count recovery about two months after transplant reportedly relied on only several hundred rapidly expanded clones derived from non-depleted graft cells. The high TCRbeta diversity at day 60 in some patients was ascribed to recipient T cells and intrathymic progenitors that had survived conditioning. Over the following months the frequencies of hyperexpanded clones went down, and after one year T-cell counts and TCRbeta diversity were mostly credited to newly produced T cells.

The library relied on PCR. Sequencing was performed on an Illumina HiSeq 2500. TCR library preparation used molecular barcoding, with unique molecular identifiers applied to normalize quantification of the TCRbeta repertoire. TCRdb handled the public reads itself, with Q25 trimming in fastp and clone calling in MiXCR, and kept productive beta chains. Entries that share a CDR3 protein sequence are merged under the most common genes and DNA. Counted in this sample were 110,000 or so distinct CDR3 sequences; 5% to 8% of them appeared once. The top ten constitute roughly 24% of the sample. The cysteine opens and the phenylalanine closes a CDR3 of 15 amino acids. Left in the record is the CDR3 DNA by itself, 45 bases read in frame from the first base. As encoded in the germline V gene (reference sequence), CDR1 is SEHNR while CDR2 is FQNEAQ. Trimming takes 5 bases from V and 2 bases from J, and the germline ends sit 12 bases apart.

This clonotype was counted a few times. Its antigen has not been determined. One base away there is no much larger clone; base qualities are not given. The treatment or condition label, read with the paper, signifies: allogeneic hematopoietic cell transplantation with graft depleted of TCRalphabeta T cells and CD19 B cells. Transplant recipients were children who received TCRalphabeta/CD19-depleted allogeneic hematopoietic cell grafts. Here the sequenced sample was PBMCs, mostly from graft donor cells, taken 360 days after TCRalphabeta/CD19-depleted stem cell transplant. This sequence was found in a male patient aged 2 to 10 who had a stem cell transplant for acute lymphoblastic leukemia, so the T cells may come from the graft donor. The V and J segments used are TRBV7-9 and TRBJ1-4, with TRBD1 as a weak D call on 6 bases. The CDR3 sequence is CASSRRQATNEKLFF. The bases read TGTGCCAGCAGCCGCCGACAGGCCACTAATGAAAAACTGTTTTTT.